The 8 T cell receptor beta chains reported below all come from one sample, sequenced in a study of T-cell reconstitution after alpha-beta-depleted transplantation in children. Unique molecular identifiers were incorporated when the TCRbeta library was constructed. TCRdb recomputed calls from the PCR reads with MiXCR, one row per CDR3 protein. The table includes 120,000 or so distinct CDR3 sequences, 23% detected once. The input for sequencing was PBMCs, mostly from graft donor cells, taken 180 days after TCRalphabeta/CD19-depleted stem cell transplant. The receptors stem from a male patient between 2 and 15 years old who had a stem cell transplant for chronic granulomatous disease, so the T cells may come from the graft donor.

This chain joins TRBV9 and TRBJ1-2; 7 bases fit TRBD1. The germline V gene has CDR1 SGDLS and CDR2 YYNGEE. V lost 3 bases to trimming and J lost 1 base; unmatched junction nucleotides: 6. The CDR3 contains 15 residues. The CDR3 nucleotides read TGTGCCAGCAGCGACCGGACAGGCATTAACTATGGCTACACCTTC. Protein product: CASSDRTGINYGYTF. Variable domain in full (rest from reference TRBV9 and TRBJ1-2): DSGVTQTPKHLITATGQRVTLRCSPRSGDLSVYWYQQSLDQGLQFLIQYYNGEERAKGNILERFSAQQFPDLHSELNLSSLELGDSALYFCASSDRTGINYGYTFGSGTRLTVV.

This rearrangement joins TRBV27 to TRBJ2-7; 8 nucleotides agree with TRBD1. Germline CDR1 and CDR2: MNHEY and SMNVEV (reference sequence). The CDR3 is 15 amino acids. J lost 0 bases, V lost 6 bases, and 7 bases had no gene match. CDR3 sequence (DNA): TGTGCCAGCAGCTCGCAGGGGGCCCACTCCTACGAGCAGTACTTC. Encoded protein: CASSSQGAHSYEQYF.

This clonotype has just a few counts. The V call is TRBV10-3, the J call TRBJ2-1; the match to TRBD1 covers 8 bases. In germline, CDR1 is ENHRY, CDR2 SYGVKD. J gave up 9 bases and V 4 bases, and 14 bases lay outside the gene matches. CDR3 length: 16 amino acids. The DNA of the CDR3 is TGTGCCATCAGTGGGCAAGACAGGGGACTCTTCGGTGAGCAGTTCTTC. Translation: CAISGQDRGLFGEQFF.

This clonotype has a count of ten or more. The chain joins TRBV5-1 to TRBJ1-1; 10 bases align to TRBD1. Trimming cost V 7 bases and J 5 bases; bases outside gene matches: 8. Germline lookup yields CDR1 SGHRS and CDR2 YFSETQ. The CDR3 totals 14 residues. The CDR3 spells CASGTGEEWTEAFF. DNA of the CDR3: TGCGCCAGCGGGACAGGGGAAGAATGGACTGAAGCTTTCTTT.

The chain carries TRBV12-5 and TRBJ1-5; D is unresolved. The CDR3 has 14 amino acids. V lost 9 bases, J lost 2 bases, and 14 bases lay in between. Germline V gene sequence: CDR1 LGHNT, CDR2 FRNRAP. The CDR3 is CASAPYGGNQPQHF. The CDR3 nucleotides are TGTGCTAGCGCTCCCTACGGGGGCAATCAGCCCCAGCATTTT.

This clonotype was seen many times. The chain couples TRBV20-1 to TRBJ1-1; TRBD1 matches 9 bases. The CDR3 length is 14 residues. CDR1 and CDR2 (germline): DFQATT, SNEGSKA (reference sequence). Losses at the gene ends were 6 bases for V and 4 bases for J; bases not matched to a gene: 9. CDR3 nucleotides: TGCAGTGCCCATAACAGGGGGCGAAGCACTGAAGCTTTCTTT. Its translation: CSAHNRGRSTEAFF.

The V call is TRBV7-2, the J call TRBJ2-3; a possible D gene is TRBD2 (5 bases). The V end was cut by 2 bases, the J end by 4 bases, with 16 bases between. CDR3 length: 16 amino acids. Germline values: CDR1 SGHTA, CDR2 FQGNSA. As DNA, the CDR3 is TGTGCCAGCAGCTTAAGGGCCGGTAGGAGGTCAGATACGCAGTATTTT. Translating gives CASSLRAGRRSDTQYF.

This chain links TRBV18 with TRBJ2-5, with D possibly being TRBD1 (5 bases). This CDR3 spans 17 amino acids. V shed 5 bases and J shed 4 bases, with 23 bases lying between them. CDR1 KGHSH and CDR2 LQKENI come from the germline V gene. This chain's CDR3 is CASSFVVGPSRAETQYF. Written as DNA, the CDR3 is TGTGCCAGCTCATTCGTGGTGGGGCCCTCGAGAGCAGAGACCCAGTACTTC.